Shown below are 19 T cell receptor beta chains from a single sample sequenced in a study of T cells after yellow fever vaccination. TCRdb analysed the 5' RACE reads with MiXCR anew, one entry per CDR3 protein. The sample carries about 99,000 distinct CDR3 sequences, 4.5% to 6% recorded once. The input for sequencing was CD8+ T cells sorted from PBMCs, taken 10 days after the yellow fever booster vaccination. Receptor source: a man between 18 and 29 years old who received the YFV17D yellow fever vaccine.

This chain uses TRBV4-3 with TRBJ2-5; D call uncertain. CDR1 and CDR2 from the germline V gene are LGHNA and YSLEER. V was trimmed by 0 bases and J by 4 bases, leaving 9 bases between them. The CDR3 spans 14 residues. CDR3 nucleotides: TGCGCCAGCAGCCAAGAGGTCAGAATAGAGACCCAGTACTTC. It is translated as CASSQEVRIETQYF.

This clonotype was detected a few times. V usage is TRBV5-6 and J usage is TRBJ2-7; 11 bases line up with TRBD1. The V gene end was trimmed by 4 bases and the J gene end by 1 base; junction bases not matched to a gene: 1. Germline values: CDR1 SGHDT, CDR2 YYEEEE. CDR3 size: 14 residues. The CDR3 region is CASSGQGASYEQYF. Here the CDR3 DNA reads TGTGCCAGCAGCGGACAGGGGGCTTCCTACGAGCAGTACTTC.

About this clonotype: A read error is possible here, since a much larger clone lies one base away. V and J are TRBV6-2 or TRBV6-3 and TRBJ1-6, with D maybe TRBD1 (6 bases). This CDR3 has 15 residues. Germline values: CDR1 MNHEY, CDR2 SVGEGT. The CDR3 is CASSYSGADNSPIHF. The CDR3 nucleotides read TGTGCCAGCAGTTACTCGGGGGCGGACAATTCACCCATCCACTTT.

This clonotype has more than one count but fewer than ten. The chain joins TRBV28 to TRBJ1-3; D is undetermined. Germline CDR1 and CDR2: MDHEN and SYDVKM. This CDR3 is built from 16 residues. With 6 bases removed from V and 0 bases from J, the gap between germline ends came to 15 bases. The chain's CDR3 is CASRLTGPSSGNTIYF. CDR3 nucleotide sequence: TGTGCCAGCAGGTTGACCGGGCCCAGCTCTGGAAACACCATATATTTT.

A few counts support this clonotype. This chain joins TRBV6-2 or TRBV6-3 and TRBJ2-4; D is unresolved. The CDR3 is 15 amino acids. V was cut by 4 bases and J by 6 bases, with 16 bases left in between. The V gene's germline CDR1 is MNHEY and CDR2 SVGEGT. The CDR3 nucleotides read TGTGCCAGCAGTTCCTACACATCTTCGGGAAACATTCAGTACTTC. This sequence encodes CASSSYTSSGNIQYF.

Only a few counts were recorded for this clonotype. V and J are TRBV24-1 and TRBJ2-2, with 7 nucleotides matching TRBD1. Germline CDR1 is KGHDR and CDR2 is SFDVKD. This CDR3 spans 16 amino acids. V lost 4 bases, J lost 0 bases, and 4 bases stayed unmatched. The chain's CDR3 is CATSDLDRTNTGELFF. The CDR3 DNA is TGTGCCACCAGTGACCTGGACAGGACGAACACCGGGGAGCTGTTTTTT.

This clonotype was seen only a few times. The V call is TRBV5-4, the J call TRBJ2-3; D gene unclear. The CDR3 extends over 14 amino acids. Germline CDR1 is SGHNT and CDR2 is YYREEE (reference sequence). Trimming left V 2 bases short and J 5 bases short, with 12 bases between. The CDR3 loop reads CASSLPLVEDTQYF. The DNA of the CDR3 is TGTGCCAGCAGCTTACCACTGGTGGAAGATACGCAGTATTTT.

This clonotype was counted only a few times. The chain carries TRBV12-3 or TRBV12-4 and TRBJ1-5, with no clear D. The ends were cut back, 3 bases at V and 4 bases at J, with 7 bases in the middle. The CDR3 contains 13 residues. CDR3 in amino acids: CASSLGRNQPQHF. In DNA, the CDR3 is TGTGCCAGCAGTTTGGGCAGGAATCAGCCCCAGCATTTT.

This clonotype was seen ten or more times. This chain uses TRBV4-3 with TRBJ2-2; D might be TRBD2 (7 bases). The CDR3 extends over 16 amino acids. The ends were cut back, 0 bases at V and 9 bases at J, with 17 bases in the middle. The V gene's germline CDR1 is LGHNA and CDR2 YSLEER. The CDR3 DNA sequence: TGCGCCAGCAGCCAAGACGGGGGGCCCTTAGCCCGGGAGCTGTTTTTT. It codes for CASSQDGGPLARELFF.

This clonotype was seen at least ten times. The V gene is TRBV6-2 or TRBV6-3, the J gene TRBJ2-2; unclear D gene. The V gene's germline CDR1 is MNHEY and CDR2 SVGEGT. Trimming took 5 bases from V and 6 from J, leaving 10 bases between them. There are 13 residues in the CDR3. CDR3 region: CASSASVAGELFF. CDR3 nucleotides: TGTGCCAGCAGTGCCTCTGTTGCCGGGGAGCTGTTTTTT.

This clonotype showed up just a few times. The chain combines TRBV12-3 or TRBV12-4 with TRBJ2-3, with a weak D call TRBD1 (5 bases). Trimming stripped 6 bases from V and 0 bases from J, with 10 bases between. The CDR3 has 14 amino acids. The CDR3 reads CASRDTYSTDTQYF. The CDR3 nucleotides are TGTGCCAGCAGGGACACTTATAGCACAGATACGCAGTATTTT.

This sequence joins TRBV12-3 or TRBV12-4 and TRBJ1-1; 8 positions agree with TRBD1. This CDR3 is built from 17 residues. V was pared by 6 bases and J by 4 bases, with 16 bases of the junction left unmatched. The DNA of the CDR3 is TGTGCCAGCAGCTCACAAGAAGATCAGGGGGCGCGCACTGAAGCTTTCTTT. It is translated as CASSSQEDQGARTEAFF.

This clonotype was detected a few times. The chain recombines TRBV5-1 with TRBJ1-2; unclear D gene. Germline values: CDR1 SGHRS, CDR2 YFSETQ. Trimming shortened V by 5 bases and J by 9 bases, and 20 bases separated the two germline ends. The CDR3 extends over 14 amino acids. The DNA of the CDR3 is TGCGCCAGCAGTATCCACCTCCTGGGCGGGAGCTACACCTTC. Its protein is CASSIHLLGGSYTF.

CDR3 residues: CASSQGSVEQYF. CDR3 nucleotides: TGTGCCAGCAGCCAAGGGAGCGTTGAGCAGTACTTC. The chain recombines TRBV14 with TRBJ2-7; D is unclear. The CDR3 covers 12 residues. Germline V gene sequence: CDR1 SGHDN, CDR2 FVKESK. Between the trimmed V and J ends, which lost 1 base and 7 bases, there was a span of 8 bases.

This clonotype was seen a few times. The chain is built from TRBV2 and TRBJ2-7; D possibly uses TRBD1 or TRBD2 (5 bases each). Trimming took 5 bases from V and 3 from J, leaving 14 bases between them. CDR1 and CDR2 (germline): SNHLY, FYNNEI. The CDR3 runs to 14 residues. The CDR3, as DNA: TGTGCCAGCAGTCACCCCGGGGCCAGCTACGAGCAGTACGTC. This gives the protein CASSHPGASYEQYV.

The sample holds a few counts of this clonotype. This rearrangement joins TRBV7-2 to TRBJ2-7, with D unresolved. CDR3 length: 13 amino acids. The V gene lost 3 bases and the J gene lost 2 bases, with 8 bases spanning the gap. The germline V gene encodes CDR1 SGHTA and CDR2 FQGNSA. The CDR3: CASSLFQTYEQYV. The CDR3 DNA is TGTGCCAGCAGCTTGTTCCAGACCTACGAGCAGTACGTC.

This clonotype was observed a few times. The CDR3 DNA sequence: TGCGCCAGCAGCCAAGAAAAGACTAGACTTAACGAGCAGTACTTC. Its protein is CASSQEKTRLNEQYF. This chain uses TRBV4-1 with TRBJ2-7; D is perhaps TRBD2 (6 bases). V was shortened by 0 bases and J by 5 bases, with 14 bases between the two germline ends. The germline V gene encodes CDR1 MGHRA and CDR2 YSYEKL. The CDR3 is 15 amino acids.

This clonotype was counted a few times. V is TRBV19 and J is TRBJ1-1; TRBD1 might be the D (5 bases). V lost 10 bases, J lost 4 bases, and 13 bases lay in between. The CDR3 loop spans 12 amino acids. In germline, CDR1 is LNHDA, CDR2 SQIVND (reference sequence). The CDR3 bases are TGTGCCACCTCCCCCGGGGCCACTGAAGCTTTCTTT. Translated, it gives CATSPGATEAFF.

This chain links TRBV6-5 with TRBJ2-1; TRBD2 matches 8 bases. Trimming took 6 bases from V and 9 from J; bases not matched to a gene: 1. The CDR3 extends over 11 amino acids. Germline CDR1 and CDR2: MNHEY and SVGAGI. The CDR3 DNA follows: TGTGCCAGCAGCGGGGGGGGTGAGCAGTTCTTC. Translating gives CASSGGGEQFF.